This T cell receptor (beta chain) originates from a study of T-cell memory formation after mild COVID-19 (dated by TCRdb to 2020 to 2023). For the study in its entirety: Most TCR sequence clusters were specific to one of the two donors. The cohort was made up of two young adult volunteers, one female and one male, who were previously healthy. T-cell clones expanding and contracting after mild COVID-19 in two donors were tracked by longitudinal TCRalpha and TCRbeta repertoire sequencing. What the study reported, not specific to this receptor: The study covered only a couple of mild cases, and larger cohorts including severe cases with pre-infection samples were considered necessary. The detection of some responding clones in pre-infection memory suggests that pre-existing cross-reactive memory T cells joined the SARS-CoV-2 response. SARS-CoV-2 specificity was not confirmed for the second-wave clones peaking on day 37. Clones contracting from day 15 to 85 had balanced CD4/CD8 phenotypes, while a second wave expanding from day 15 to 37 was biased towards CD4+. Contracting CD4+ clones appeared mostly in the CM and EM memory subsets, whereas CD8+ clones were enriched in EMRA.

Germline trimming amounts to 2 bases on V and 5 bases on J, with 5 as the count of junction bases outside the gene matches. In the germline V gene, CDR1 corresponds to MRHNA and CDR2 to SNTAGT. Taken from cysteine to phenylalanine, the CDR3 has 15 residues. The DNA shown is the 45-base CDR3, in frame from base 1. Sequenced using an Illumina NovaSeq 6000. TCRalpha and TCRbeta cDNA libraries were built by 5'RACE with constant-segment primers, adding sample barcodes and unique molecular identifiers. Trizol reagent was used to extract RNA from every sample. Library amplification was performed in two PCR steps, and a second sample barcode and Illumina TruSeq adapters were introduced in the second step. Sequencing of libraries was performed on an Illumina NovaSeq with 2 x 150 bp paired-end reads. Regarding the original processing steps: The reads were demultiplexed and collapsed into UMI-guided consensus sequences using migec v1.2.7. Using mixcr v2.1.11, UMI consensuses were aligned to TRA and TRB V and J templates and then assembled into clonotypes. Expanded or contracted clonotypes were those called significant by both edgeR and NoisET, with noise models trained on biological replicates. edgeR calls used a false discovery rate-adjusted p below 0.01 and a log2 fold-change threshold of 1. As an exploratory analysis of dynamics, max-normalized trajectories of the 1000 most abundant clonotypes were examined with PCA combined with hierarchical clustering. Separately sequenced CD4+ and CD8+ repertoires were used to assign the CD4 or CD8 phenotype of responding clones. TCRdb ran its own pipeline on the public reads, namely fastp trimming at Q25 and MiXCR clone calling, and kept in-frame beta chains. Rows are combined by CDR3 protein, so each entry shows the most common genes and DNA. TCRdb's processing, not the authors' own work, is the source of the V and J calls. For this sample there are 100,000 or so distinct CDR3 sequences; more than 9.5% appear just once. The top ten hold approximately 40% of the sample.

Ficoll-Paque density gradient centrifugation was used to isolate PBMCs. Ten or more counts support this clonotype. Its antigen remains unidentified. No much larger clonotype is one base removed from it; base qualities were not supplied. The chain was built from TRBV6-4 and TRBJ2-3; 9 bases in the junction line up with TRBD2. Material for sequencing was PBMCs or a T cell subset sorted from them (not recorded which). The source of this sequence is a man younger than 35 who had mild COVID-19 (a few samples of this study predate the infection). The sample titles of this study are shuffled in the database, so cell type and time point are left out; the donor was told from shared clones. The CDR3 has the sequence CASSDGAGGQDTQYF. The nucleotides read TGTGCCAGCAGTGACGGTGCGGGGGGGCAAGATACGCAGTATTTT.